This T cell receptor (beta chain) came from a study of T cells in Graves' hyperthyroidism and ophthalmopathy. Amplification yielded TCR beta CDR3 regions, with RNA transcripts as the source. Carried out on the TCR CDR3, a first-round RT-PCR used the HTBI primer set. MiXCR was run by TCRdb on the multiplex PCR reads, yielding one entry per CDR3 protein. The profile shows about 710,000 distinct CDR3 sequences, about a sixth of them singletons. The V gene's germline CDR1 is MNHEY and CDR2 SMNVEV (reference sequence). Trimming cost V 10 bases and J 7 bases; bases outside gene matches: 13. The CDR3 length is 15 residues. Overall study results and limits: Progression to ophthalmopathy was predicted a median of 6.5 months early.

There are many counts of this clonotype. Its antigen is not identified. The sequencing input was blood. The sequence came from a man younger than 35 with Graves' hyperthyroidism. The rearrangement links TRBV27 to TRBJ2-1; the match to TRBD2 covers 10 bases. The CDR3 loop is CATLSALAGVNEQFF. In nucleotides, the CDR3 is TGTGCCACCCTGTCAGCGCTAGCGGGAGTAAATGAGCAGTTCTTC.